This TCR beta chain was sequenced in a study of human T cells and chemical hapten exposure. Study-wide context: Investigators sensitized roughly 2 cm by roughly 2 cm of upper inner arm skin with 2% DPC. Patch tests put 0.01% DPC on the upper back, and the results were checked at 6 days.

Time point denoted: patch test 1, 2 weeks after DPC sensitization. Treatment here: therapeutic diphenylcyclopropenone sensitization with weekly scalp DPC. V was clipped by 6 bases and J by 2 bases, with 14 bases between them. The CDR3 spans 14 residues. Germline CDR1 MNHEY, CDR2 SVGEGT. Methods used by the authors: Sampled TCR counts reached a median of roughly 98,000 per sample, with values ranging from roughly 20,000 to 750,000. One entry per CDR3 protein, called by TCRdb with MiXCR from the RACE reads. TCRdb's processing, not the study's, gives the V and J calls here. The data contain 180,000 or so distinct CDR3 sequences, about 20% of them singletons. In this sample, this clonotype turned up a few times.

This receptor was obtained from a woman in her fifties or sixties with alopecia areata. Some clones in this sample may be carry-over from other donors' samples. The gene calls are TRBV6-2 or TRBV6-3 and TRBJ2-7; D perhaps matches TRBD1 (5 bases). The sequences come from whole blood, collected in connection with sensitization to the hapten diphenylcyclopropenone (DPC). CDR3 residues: CASSLRGRTYEQYF. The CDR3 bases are TGTGCCAGCAGCCTTAGGGGCAGAACCTACGAGCAGTACTTC.